This T cell receptor beta chain was recorded in a study of graft-versus-host responses after intestinal transplantation. TCRdb's copy holds only in-frame clones and misses some; the assay was immunoSEQ multiplex PCR. The sample carries some 24,000 clones, 70% to 90% recorded once. V was pared by 2 bases and J by 0 bases, with 2 bases of the junction left unmatched. Germline loops: CDR1 MNHEY, CDR2 SMNVEV (reference sequence). This CDR3 is built from 15 residues. The specimen comprised PBMCs, sampled nearly 470 days after intestinal transplant. The clonotype was recovered from a human patient who received an intestinal transplant, so some T cells may come from the graft donor. The chain has TRBV27 and TRBJ1-1; 8 positions match TRBD1. This CDR3 is CASSLKTGVNTEAFF. The CDR3 DNA reads as TGTGCCAGCAGTTTAAAGACAGGGGTGAACACTGAAGCTTTCTTT.